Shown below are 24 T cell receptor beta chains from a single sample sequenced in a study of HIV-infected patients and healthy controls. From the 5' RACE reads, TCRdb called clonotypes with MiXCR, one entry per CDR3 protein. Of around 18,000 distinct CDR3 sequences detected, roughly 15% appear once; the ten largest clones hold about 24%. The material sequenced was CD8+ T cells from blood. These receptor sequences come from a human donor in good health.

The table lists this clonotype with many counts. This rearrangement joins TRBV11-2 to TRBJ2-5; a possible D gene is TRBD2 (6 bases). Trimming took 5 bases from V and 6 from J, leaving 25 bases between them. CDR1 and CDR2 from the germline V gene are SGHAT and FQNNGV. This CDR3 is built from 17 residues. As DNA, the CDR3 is TGTGCCAGCAGCGGTCAGAGGGGAGGTCAACGGGCCAAGACCCAGTACTTC. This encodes CASSGQRGGQRAKTQYF.

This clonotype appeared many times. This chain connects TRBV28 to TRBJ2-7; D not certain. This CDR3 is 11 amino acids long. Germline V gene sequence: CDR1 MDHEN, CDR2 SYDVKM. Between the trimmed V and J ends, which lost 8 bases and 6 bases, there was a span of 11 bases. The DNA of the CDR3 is TGTGCCAGCGACGGCCTGGGCGAGCAGTACTTC. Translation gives CASDGLGEQYF.

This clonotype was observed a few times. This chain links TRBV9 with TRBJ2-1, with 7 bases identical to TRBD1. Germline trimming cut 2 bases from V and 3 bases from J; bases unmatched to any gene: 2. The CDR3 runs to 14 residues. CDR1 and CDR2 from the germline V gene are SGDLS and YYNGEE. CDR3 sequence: CASSVTGDYNEQFF. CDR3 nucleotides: TGTGCCAGCAGCGTCACAGGGGACTACAATGAGCAGTTCTTC.

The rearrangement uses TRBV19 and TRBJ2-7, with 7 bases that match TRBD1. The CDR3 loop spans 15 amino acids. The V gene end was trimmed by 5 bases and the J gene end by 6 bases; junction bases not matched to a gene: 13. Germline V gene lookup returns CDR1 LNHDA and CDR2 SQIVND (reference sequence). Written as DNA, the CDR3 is TGTGCCAGTAGTTCCCGGGCAGGGGGTCTCGGCGAGCAGTACTTC. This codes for CASSSRAGGLGEQYF.

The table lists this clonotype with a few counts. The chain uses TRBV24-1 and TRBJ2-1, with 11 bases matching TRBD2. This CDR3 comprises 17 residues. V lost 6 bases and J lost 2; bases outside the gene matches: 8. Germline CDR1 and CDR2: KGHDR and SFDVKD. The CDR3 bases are TGTGCCACCAGTAACTTAGCGGGAGGGCCCACCTACAATGAGCAGTTCTTC. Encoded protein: CATSNLAGGPTYNEQFF.

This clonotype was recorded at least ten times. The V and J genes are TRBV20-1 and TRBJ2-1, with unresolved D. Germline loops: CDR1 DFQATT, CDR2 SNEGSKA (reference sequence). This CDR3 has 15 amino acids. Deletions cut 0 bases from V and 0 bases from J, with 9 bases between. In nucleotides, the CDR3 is TGCAGTGCTAGAGATCTTGGGTCCTCCTACAATGAGCAGTTCTTC. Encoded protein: CSARDLGSSYNEQFF.

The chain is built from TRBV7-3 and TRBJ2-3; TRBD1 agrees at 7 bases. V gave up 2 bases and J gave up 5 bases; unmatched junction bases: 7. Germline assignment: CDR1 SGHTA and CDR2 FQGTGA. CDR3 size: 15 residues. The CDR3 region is CASSLGGQRLDTQYF. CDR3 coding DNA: TGTGCCAGCAGCTTAGGGGGACAGCGTCTAGATACGCAGTATTTT.

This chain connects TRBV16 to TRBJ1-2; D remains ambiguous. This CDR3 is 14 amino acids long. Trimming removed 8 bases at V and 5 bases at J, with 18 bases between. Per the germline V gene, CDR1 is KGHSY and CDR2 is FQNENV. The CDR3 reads CASSPTGNQYGYTF. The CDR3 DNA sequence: TGTGCCAGCTCCCCAACGGGGAATCAGTATGGCTACACCTTC. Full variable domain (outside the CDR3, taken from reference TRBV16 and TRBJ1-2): GEEVAQTPKHLVRGEGQKAKLYCAPIKGHSYVFWYQQVLKNEFKFLISFQNENVFDETGMPKERFSAKCLPNSPCSLEIQATKLEDSAVYFCASSPTGNQYGYTFGSGTRLTVV.

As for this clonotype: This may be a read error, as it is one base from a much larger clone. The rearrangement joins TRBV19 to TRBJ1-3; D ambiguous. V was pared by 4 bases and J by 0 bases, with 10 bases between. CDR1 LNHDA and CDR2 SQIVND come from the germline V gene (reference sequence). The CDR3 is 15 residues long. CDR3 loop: CASSNSLISGNTIYF. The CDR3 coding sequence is TGTGCCAGTAGTAACAGTTTAATCTCTGGAAACACCATATATTTT.

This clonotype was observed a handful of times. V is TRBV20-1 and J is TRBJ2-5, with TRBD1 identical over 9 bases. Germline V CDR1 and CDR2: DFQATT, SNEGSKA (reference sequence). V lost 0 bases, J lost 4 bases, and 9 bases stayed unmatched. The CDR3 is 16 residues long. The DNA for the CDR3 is TGCAGTGCTAGAGATCGCCCGGGACAGGGTTCAGAGACCCAGTACTTC. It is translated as CSARDRPGQGSETQYF.

In DNA, the CDR3 is TGTGCCAGCAGTGGATTAGCGGGCGGCGAGCAGTACTTC. Translated, it gives CASSGLAGGEQYF. V is TRBV25-1 and J is TRBJ2-7; 7 nucleotides agree with TRBD2. CDR3 length: 13 amino acids. V gave up 4 bases and J gave up 6 bases; unmatched junction bases: 6. Germline V gene sequence: CDR1 MGHDK, CDR2 SYGVNS.

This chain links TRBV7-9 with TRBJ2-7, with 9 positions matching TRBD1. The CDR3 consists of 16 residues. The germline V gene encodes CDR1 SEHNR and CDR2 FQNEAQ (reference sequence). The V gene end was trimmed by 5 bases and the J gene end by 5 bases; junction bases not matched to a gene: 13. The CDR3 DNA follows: TGTGCCAGCAGCACCACAGGGGGCGCCTCCCCCAACGAGCAGTACTTC. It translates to CASSTTGGASPNEQYF.

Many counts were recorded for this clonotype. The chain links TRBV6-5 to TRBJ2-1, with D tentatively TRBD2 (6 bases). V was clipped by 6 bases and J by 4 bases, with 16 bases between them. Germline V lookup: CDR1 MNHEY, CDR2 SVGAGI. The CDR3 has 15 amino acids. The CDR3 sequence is CASRIGPAGYNEQFF. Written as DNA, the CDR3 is TGTGCCAGCAGGATTGGGCCAGCGGGTTACAATGAGCAGTTCTTC.

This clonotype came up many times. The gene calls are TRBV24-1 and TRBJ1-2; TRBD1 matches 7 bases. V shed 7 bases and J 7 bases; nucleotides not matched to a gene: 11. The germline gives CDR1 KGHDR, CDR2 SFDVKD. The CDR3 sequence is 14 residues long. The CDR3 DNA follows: TGTGCCACCAGGGGGACGGGACAGACCGCTGGCTACACCTTC. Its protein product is CATRGTGQTAGYTF.

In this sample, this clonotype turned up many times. The CDR3, as DNA: TGTGCCAGCAGCTTGGAGCTCGACAGGGTGGAGCACTATGGCTACACCTTC. It is translated as CASSLELDRVEHYGYTF. The chain links TRBV5-6 to TRBJ1-2, with 7 nucleotides matching TRBD1. The germline CDR1 and CDR2 sequences are SGHDT and YYEEEE. CDR3 length: 17 amino acids. With 0 bases clipped from V and 3 bases from J, the junction kept 11 bases outside the gene matches.

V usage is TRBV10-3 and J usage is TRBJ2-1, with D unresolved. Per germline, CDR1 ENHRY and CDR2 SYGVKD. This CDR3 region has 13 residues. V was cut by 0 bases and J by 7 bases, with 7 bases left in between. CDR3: CAISESSVNEQFF. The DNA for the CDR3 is TGTGCCATCAGTGAGTCGTCCGTAAATGAGCAGTTCTTC.

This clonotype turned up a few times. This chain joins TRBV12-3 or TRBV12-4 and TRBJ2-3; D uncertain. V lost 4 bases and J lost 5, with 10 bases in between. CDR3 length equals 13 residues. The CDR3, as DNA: TGTGCCAGCAGTTCAGAGACCCGAGATACGCAGTATTTT. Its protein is CASSSETRDTQYF.

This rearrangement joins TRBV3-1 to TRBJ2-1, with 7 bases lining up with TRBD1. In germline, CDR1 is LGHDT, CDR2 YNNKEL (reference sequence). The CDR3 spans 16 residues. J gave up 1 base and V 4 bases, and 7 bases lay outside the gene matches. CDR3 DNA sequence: TGTGCCAGCAGCCCTTGGTCGACAGGGTCCTACAATGAGCAGTTCTTC. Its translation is CASSPWSTGSYNEQFF.

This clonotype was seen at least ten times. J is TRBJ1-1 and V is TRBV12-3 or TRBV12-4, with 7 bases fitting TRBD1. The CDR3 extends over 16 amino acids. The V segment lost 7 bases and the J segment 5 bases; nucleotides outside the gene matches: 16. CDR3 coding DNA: TGTGCCAGCACCACTGAAACCGGACAGGCCCTAACTGAAGCTTTCTTT. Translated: CASTTETGQALTEAFF.

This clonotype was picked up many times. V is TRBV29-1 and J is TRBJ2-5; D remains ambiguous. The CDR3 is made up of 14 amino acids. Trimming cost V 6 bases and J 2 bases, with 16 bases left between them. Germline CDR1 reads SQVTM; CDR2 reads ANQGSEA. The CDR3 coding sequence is TGCAGCGTGAAAACCCCAGGACGGCAAGAGACCCAGTACTTC. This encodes CSVKTPGRQETQYF.

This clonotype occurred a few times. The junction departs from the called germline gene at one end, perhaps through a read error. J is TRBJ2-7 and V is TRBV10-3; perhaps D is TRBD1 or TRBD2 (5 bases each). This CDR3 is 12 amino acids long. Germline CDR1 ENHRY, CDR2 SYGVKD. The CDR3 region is CAIPGRWTCLVF. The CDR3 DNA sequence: TGTGCCATCCCGGGACGATGGACCTGCTTGGTCTTC.

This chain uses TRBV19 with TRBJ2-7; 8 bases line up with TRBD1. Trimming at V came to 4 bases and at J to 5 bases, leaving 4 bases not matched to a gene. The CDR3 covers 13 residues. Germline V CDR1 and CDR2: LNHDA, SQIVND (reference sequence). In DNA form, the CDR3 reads TGTGCCAGTAGTAGGGGACAGGTAGACGAGCAGTACTTC. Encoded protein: CASSRGQVDEQYF.

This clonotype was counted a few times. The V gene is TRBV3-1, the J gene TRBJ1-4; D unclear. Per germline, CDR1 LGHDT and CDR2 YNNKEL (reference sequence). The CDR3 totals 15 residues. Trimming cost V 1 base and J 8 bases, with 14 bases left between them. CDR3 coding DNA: TGTGCCAGCAGCCAAGGGGCGGGTGCGGCCGAAAAACTGTTTTTT. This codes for CASSQGAGAAEKLFF.

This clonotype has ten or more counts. The CDR3 DNA reads TGTGCCAGCAGTGAAATGGTAGCGGGAGCCGTCGCCGGGGAGCTGTTTTTT. Translating it yields CASSEMVAGAVAGELFF. The V call is TRBV6-1, the J call TRBJ2-2; TRBD2 agrees at 9 bases. The J segment lost 6 bases and the V segment lost 2 bases, leaving 10 bases of the junction unmatched. CDR1 and CDR2 (germline): MNHNS, SASEGT. CDR3 length: 17 amino acids.